Below, one T cell receptor (beta chain) is given with its context. In this sample, this clonotype turned up many times. Its antigen remains unidentified. No qualities accompany the bases; no much larger clone lies one base away. The CDR3 runs 13 amino acids, cysteine and phenylalanine included. Just the 39-base CDR3 DNA is kept, in frame starting at base 1. Deletion took 3 bases off V and 6 bases off J, with a span of 11 bases between the germline ends. Based on the germline V gene, the CDR1 and CDR2 sequences are MDHEN and SYDVKM. The entry originates in a study of T cells in Graves' hyperthyroidism and ophthalmopathy (dated by TCRdb to between 2018 and 2021). About the investigation overall: Peripheral blood samples were taken at initial diagnosis, before any treatment was given. To identify TCR V-J signatures that set the groups apart, the researchers used a discovery cohort of about a hundred patients, made up of about 44 with Graves' ophthalmopathy and about 60 with stable Graves' hyperthyroidism. Whether ophthalmopathy could be predicted prospectively was tested in an independent validation cohort made up of some 20 hyperthyroidism patients plus 17 patients who later progressed to ophthalmopathy. The 90 to 100 discovery patients were randomly divided into training and test sets at a 7:3 ratio. In six Graves' hyperthyroidism patients, the study also compared T-cell repertoires from thyroid tissue with T-cell repertoires from blood. Once sampling was done, hyperthyroidism patients were given methimazole at a starting dose of 30 mg daily, whereas ophthalmopathy patients were given high-dose intravenous methylprednisolone. The paper reports TCR Vbeta CDR3 sequencing of roughly 140 peripheral blood samples: approximately 41 ophthalmopathy, under 85 hyperthyroidism and around 17 progressor patients. General findings and caveats noted by the study authors: During validation, the model predicted progression to ophthalmopathy a median of about 6.5 months ahead of onset, with around 65% sensitivity and roughly 75% specificity. A model built on a 13 V-J signature distinguished ophthalmopathy from stable hyperthyroidism, reaching 85% to 90% sensitivity and about 81% specificity in cross-validation and 80%/75% in testing. Sample size was not statistically predetermined, and blinding of investigators to group allocation was not performed. Most expanded thyroid clonotypes (frequency above 0.001) were also detected in blood, a finding suggesting that blood repertoires may reflect thyroid immune responses.

Hyperthyroidism patients were newly diagnosed, with disease duration under 2 months, and aged 18 to 65 years. The study excluded patients with uncontrolled infections, other autoimmune diseases, pregnancy or lactation. Clinical symptoms, serum thyroxine and TRAb, thyroid ultrasound, and orbital computed tomography formed the basis for the diagnoses. For progressor patients, blood was drawn at the first diagnosis of hyperthyroidism, before any ophthalmopathy symptoms had appeared. Ficoll-Paque density gradient centrifugation was used to isolate PBMCs from approximately 10 ml of fresh peripheral blood. Patients classed as progressors first received a Graves' hyperthyroidism diagnosis and then went on to develop ophthalmopathy during follow-up. Total RNA was extracted with Trizol reagent, and quality was checked on an Agilent 2100 Bioanalyzer. The TCR beta CDR3 regions were amplified from RNA transcripts. The first round of RT-PCR for the TCR CDR3 was performed with the HTBI primer set and the Qiagen OneStep RT-PCR kit. Libraries were constructed in a second round of multiplex PCR, after which size selection and purification were carried out. Paired-end sequencing of the libraries was performed with 100 bp reads on an Illumina HiSeq2000. Regarding the original processing steps: SOAPnuke was used to process the raw data, throwing out any read that contained adapters or uncalled bases, had a mean Phred below 15, or lacked an exact constant-primer or identifier match. COPE v1.2.5 was used to merge the high-quality paired reads, and each unique nucleotide sequence was defined as a clonotype. MiTCR v1.1 was used to align clonotypes to the IMGT TRBV, TRBD and TRBJ reference segments. The analysis included only V-J combinations with a frequency above 0.0001, which together covered 99.2% of the repertoires. A TCS score was defined as the ratio between F50 (clonal expansion) and ExV (chaos), using BLOSUM62-based TCRdist between CDR3 peptides within each V-J. Welch's t-statistics and random forest reduced several hundred V-J features to 13, which were used in a naive Bayes classifier (R e1071). TCRdb redid the processing of the public reads, applying fastp at Q25 and MiXCR, and retained in-frame beta chains. Each CDR3 protein appears once, grouped with its most common genes and DNA. TCRdb, not the authors, supplied the V and J calls. Counted in this sample were about 260,000 distinct CDR3 sequences; 20% to 25% of them appeared once. Of the sample, roughly 24% falls within the top ten clones.

Sequencing was carried out using blood. This TCR came from a middle-aged man with Graves' hyperthyroidism that later progressed to Graves' ophthalmopathy. The V gene is TRBV28 and the J gene is TRBJ1-2; tentative D gene TRBD1, with 6 bases matching. The DNA sequence is as follows: TGTGCCAGCAGTTTCCGAGGGGGTCATGGCTACACCTTC. Its amino acids are CASSFRGGHGYTF.